Each of the 9 T cell receptor beta chains below was sequenced from the same sample in a study of control samples from healthy donors and cancer patients (dated by TCRdb to 2018 to 2021). To prepare the library, the immunoSEQ multiplex PCR assay was applied. The table was pulled from immuneACCESS by TCRdb, which kept in-frame rearrangements only. Such tables lose some clones; where checked, under half of the loss comes from unresolved V genes, and the rest has no known cause. The sample profile shows some 200,000 clones; 90% to 95% of them were found once. Approximately 1.5% of the sample belongs to the ten largest clones. The sample was blood. These receptor sequences come from a woman aged 25-40 years in good health.

J is TRBJ2-1 and V is TRBV5-1, with 10 nucleotides matching TRBD2. This CDR3 has 15 residues. Per germline, CDR1 SGHRS and CDR2 YFSETQ. V dropped 3 bases and J dropped 6; count of bases not matched to a gene: 6. The CDR3 here is CASSSSGRAPNEQFF. For the CDR3, the DNA is TGCGCCAGCAGCTCCAGCGGGAGGGCCCCCAATGAGCAGTTCTTC.

About this clone: The same CDR3 is also encoded by other DNA sequences in this sample. The V call is TRBV6-1, the J call TRBJ1-1; 7 nucleotides line up with TRBD1. V shed 1 base and J 3 bases; nucleotides not matched to a gene: 2. The length of the CDR3 is 14 residues. Germline assignment: CDR1 MNHNS and CDR2 SASEGT. As DNA, the CDR3 is TGTGCCAGCAGTGAAGTACAGGGGTACACTGAAGCTTTCTTT. Translation: CASSEVQGYTEAFF.

This clone was picked up one time. The chain links TRBV25-1 to TRBJ1-4, with 8 bases aligning to TRBD1. V trimming: 3 bases; J trimming: 2 bases; junction bases outside the gene matches: 2. Germline assignment: CDR1 MGHDK and CDR2 SYGVNS. The CDR3 extends over 15 amino acids. In nucleotides, the CDR3 is TGTGCCAGCAGTGACGACAGGGGCACTAATGAAAAACTGTTTTTT. Its translation: CASSDDRGTNEKLFF.

The gene calls are TRBV7-9 and TRBJ1-1; D might be TRBD1 (6 bases). The CDR3 runs 14 residues. From germline, CDR1 is SEHNR and CDR2 FQNEAQ (reference sequence). Trimming removed 3 bases at V and 1 base at J, with 9 bases between. The CDR3 sequence: CASSLAGQNTEAFF. Written as DNA, the CDR3 is TGTGCCAGCAGCTTGGCGGGACAGAACACTGAAGCTTTCTTT.

The sample holds one count of this clone. The CDR3 here is CASSRAGVGMNTEAFF. As DNA, the CDR3 is TGTGCCAGCTCACGGGCAGGGGTGGGGATGAACACTGAAGCTTTCTTT. This rearrangement joins TRBV18 to TRBJ1-1; a possible D gene is TRBD1 (6 bases). The V gene's germline CDR1 is KGHSH and CDR2 LQKENI. Trimming took off 4 bases at V and 0 bases at J, with 15 bases between the two ends. The CDR3 covers 16 residues.

This chain uses TRBV28 with TRBJ2-5; 15 nucleotides align to TRBD2. This CDR3 is built from 16 residues. J lost 5 bases, V lost 5 bases, and 6 bases had no gene match. The germline CDR1 and CDR2 sequences are MDHEN and SYDVKM. CDR3 sequence reads: CASSPGLAGGRETQYF. CDR3 nucleotides: TGTGCCAGCAGTCCCGGACTAGCGGGAGGGCGGGAGACCCAGTACTTC.

V usage is TRBV11-3 and J usage is TRBJ2-7; weak D call: TRBD1 (6 bases). The CDR3 loop spans 17 amino acids. In germline, CDR1 is SGHNT, CDR2 YENEEA. The ends were cut back, 0 bases at V and 0 bases at J, with 15 bases in the middle. The CDR3 coding sequence is TGTGCCAGCAGCTTAGATAGGGGGACCCTACGCTCCTACGAGCAGTACTTC. This sequence encodes CASSLDRGTLRSYEQYF.

The chain couples TRBV28 to TRBJ1-3; 11 bases fit TRBD1. CDR3 size: 20 residues. CDR1 is MDHEN and CDR2 is SYDVKM in the germline V gene. Losses at the gene ends were 6 bases for V and 0 bases for J; bases not matched to a gene: 16. CDR3 nucleotides: TGTGCCAGCAGCCGTATGGACAGGGGGCGCCAATTCAGCTCTGGAAACACCATATATTTT. It specifies CASSRMDRGRQFSSGNTIYF.

V usage is TRBV2 and J usage is TRBJ2-1, with 13 bases fitting TRBD2. The germline gives CDR1 SNHLY, CDR2 FYNNEI. Trimming at V came to 3 bases and at J to 4 bases, leaving 0 bases not matched to a gene. The CDR3 totals 15 residues. As DNA, the CDR3 is TGTGCCAGCAGTGAGGGACTAGCGGGGTACAATGAGCAGTTCTTC. Protein sequence: CASSEGLAGYNEQFF.